The T cell receptor (beta chain) described here comes from a study of blood T cell repertoires in COVID-19 (dated by TCRdb to about 2020). Broadly, across the study: Samples covering the acute and convalescent phases of COVID-19 were provided by collaborators in the United States, Italy and Spain. The repertoires were released in a freely available public database meant as a resource for research on the immune response to SARS-CoV-2. The sample metadata nearly always contained a de-identified subject ID, COVID-19 status, age in years and sex. The samples were drawn from two sources: the first 160 participants of the ongoing ImmuneRACE study, and over 950 subjects contributed by 6 global collaborators. The prospective study material was composed of cDNA or gDNA derived from T cells, B-cell-depleted T cells, or PBMCs. Subjects who had been exposed to COVID-19, were actively infected with it, or had recovered from it provided the deeply sampled blood TCRbeta repertoires that made up the dataset. Where available, HLA class I and class II types were obtained from metadata supplied by the sample provider rather than from assay-based typing.

TCRbeta CDR3 regions were amplified from genomic DNA using the immunoSEQ Assay, a bias-controlled multiplex PCR. In the paper's pipeline: Nucleated cell counts per sample were estimated from amplification of reference gene primers within the assay. To quantify the absolute abundance of each unique TCRbeta CDR3 rearrangement, sequence reads were collapsed and filtered. For each sample, productive Simpson clonality was calculated as the square root of Simpson's diversity index across productive rearrangements. The table comes from immuneACCESS by way of TCRdb, which keeps in-frame sequences with V and J called. Part of the clones is missing from these tables; in studies checked, under half for an unresolved V gene and the rest for unknown reasons. V and J calls and clone size are given by that table; D and trimming were obtained from the DNA. The sample contains about 300,000 clones, around 88% of them found a single time. The ten largest clones take up 5.5% to 7% of the sample.

With regard to this clone: The clone's antigen remains unknown. Qualities for individual bases were not recorded, and no much larger clone is one base off.

Summary of the overall study and its limitations: The amount of clinical and demographic metadata varied by source and participant and was provided uncurated.

Another Seattle source contributed samples from volunteer blood donors who had recovered from COVID-19. Collaborating institutions collected whole blood in K2EDTA tubes following their own protocols. Collaborator samples were shipped for TCRbeta analysis as frozen whole blood, isolated PBMCs, or DNA extracted from either sample type. At the junction V is shortened by 4 bases and J by 8 bases, with 14 bases in between. The germline V gene gives CDR1 as MDHEN and CDR2 as SYDVKM. Reading from cysteine to phenylalanine, the CDR3 counts 13 amino acids. The sequence is cut down to CDR3 DNA, 39 bases in frame from base 1.

The clonotype originates from a woman aged 25 to 39 who had recovered from COVID-19. This chain joins TRBV28 to TRBJ1-2, with TRBD1 perhaps the D gene, on 6 matching bases. Sequences were obtained from peripheral blood. Here the CDR3 is given as CASSSGTLKGYTF. The DNA reads as follows: TGTGCCAGCAGTTCCGGGACACTCAAAGGCTACACCTTC.